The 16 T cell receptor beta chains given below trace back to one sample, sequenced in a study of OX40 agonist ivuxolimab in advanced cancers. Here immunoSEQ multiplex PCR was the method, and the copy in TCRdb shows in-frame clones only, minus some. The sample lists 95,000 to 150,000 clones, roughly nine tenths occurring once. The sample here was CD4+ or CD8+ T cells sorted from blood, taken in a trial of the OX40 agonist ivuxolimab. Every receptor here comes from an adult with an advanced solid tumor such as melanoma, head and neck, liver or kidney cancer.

In nucleotides, the CDR3 is TGCGCCAGCAGCCAAGCATACGACAGGGGGCGCCCCCATAATTCACCCCTCCACTTT. It yields the protein CASSQAYDRGRPHNSPLHF. The chain joins TRBV4-1 to TRBJ1-6; 10 nucleotides align to TRBD1. The V and J ends lost 1 base and 5 bases, in that order; junction bases with no gene match: 11. The CDR3 is made up of 19 amino acids. Germline loops: CDR1 MGHRA, CDR2 YSYEKL.

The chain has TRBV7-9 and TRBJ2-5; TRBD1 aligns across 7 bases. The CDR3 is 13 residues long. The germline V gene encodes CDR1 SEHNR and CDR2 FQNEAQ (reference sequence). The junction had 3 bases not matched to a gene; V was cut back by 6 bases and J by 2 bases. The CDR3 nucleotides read TGTGCCAGCAGTCCGGGACAGCAAGAGACCCAGTACTTC. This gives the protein CASSPGQQETQYF.

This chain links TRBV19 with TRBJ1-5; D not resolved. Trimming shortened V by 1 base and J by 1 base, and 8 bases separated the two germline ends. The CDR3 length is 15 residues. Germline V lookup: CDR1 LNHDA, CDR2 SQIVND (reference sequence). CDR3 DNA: TGTGCCAGTAGTATAGCCACACGAAGCAATCAGCCCCAGCATTTT. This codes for CASSIATRSNQPQHF.

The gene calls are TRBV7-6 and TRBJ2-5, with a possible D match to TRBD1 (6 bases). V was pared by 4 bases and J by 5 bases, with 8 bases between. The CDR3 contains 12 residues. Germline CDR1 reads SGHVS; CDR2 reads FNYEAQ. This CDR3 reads CASSSQGETQYF. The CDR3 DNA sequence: TGTGCCAGCAGCTCCCAGGGGGAGACCCAGTACTTC.

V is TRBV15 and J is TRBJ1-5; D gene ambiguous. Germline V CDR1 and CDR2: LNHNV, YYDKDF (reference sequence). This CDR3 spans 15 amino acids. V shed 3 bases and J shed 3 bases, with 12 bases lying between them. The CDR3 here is CATSSSRLDNQPQHF. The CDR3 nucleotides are TGTGCCACCAGCAGTTCAAGGCTAGACAATCAGCCCCAGCATTTT.

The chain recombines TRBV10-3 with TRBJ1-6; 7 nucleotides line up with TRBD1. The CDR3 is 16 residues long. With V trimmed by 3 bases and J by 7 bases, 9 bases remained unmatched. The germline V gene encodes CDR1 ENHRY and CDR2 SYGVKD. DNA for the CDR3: TGTGCCATCAGTGATGGAAGGGGGACAGACAATTCACCCCTCCACTTT. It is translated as CAISDGRGTDNSPLHF.

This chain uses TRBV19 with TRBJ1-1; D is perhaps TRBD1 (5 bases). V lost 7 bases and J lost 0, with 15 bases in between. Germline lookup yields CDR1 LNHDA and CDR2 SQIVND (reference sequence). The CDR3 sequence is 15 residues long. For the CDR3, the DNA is TGTGCCAGTACCCTCCCGACAGCCATGAACACTGAAGCTTTCTTT. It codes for CASTLPTAMNTEAFF.

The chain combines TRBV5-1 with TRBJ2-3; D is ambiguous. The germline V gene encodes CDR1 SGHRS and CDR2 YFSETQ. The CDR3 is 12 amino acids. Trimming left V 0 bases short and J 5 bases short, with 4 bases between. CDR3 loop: CASSLEVDTQYF. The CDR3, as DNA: TGCGCCAGCAGCTTGGAGGTAGATACGCAGTATTTT.

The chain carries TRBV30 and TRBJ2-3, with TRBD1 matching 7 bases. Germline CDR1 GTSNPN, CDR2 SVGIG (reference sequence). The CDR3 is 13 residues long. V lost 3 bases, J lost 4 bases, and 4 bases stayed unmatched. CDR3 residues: CAWSQGGADTQYF. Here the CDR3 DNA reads TGTGCCTGGAGCCAAGGGGGCGCAGATACGCAGTATTTT.

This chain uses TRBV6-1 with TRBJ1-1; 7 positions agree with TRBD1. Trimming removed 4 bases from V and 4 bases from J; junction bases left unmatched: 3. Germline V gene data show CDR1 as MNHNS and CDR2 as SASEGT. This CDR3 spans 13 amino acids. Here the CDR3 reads CASSVGTVTEAFF. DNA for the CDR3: TGTGCCAGCAGTGTAGGGACAGTCACTGAAGCTTTCTTT.

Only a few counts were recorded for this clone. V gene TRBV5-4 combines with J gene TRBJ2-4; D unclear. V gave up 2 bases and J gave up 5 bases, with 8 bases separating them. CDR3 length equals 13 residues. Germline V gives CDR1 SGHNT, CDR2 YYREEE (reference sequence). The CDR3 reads CASSFNRENIQYF. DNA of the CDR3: TGTGCCAGCAGCTTTAATCGAGAAAACATTCAGTACTTC. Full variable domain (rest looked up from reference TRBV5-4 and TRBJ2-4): ETGVTQSPTHLIKTRGQQVTLRCSSQSGHNTVSWYQQALGQGPQFIFQYYREEENGRGNFPPRFSGLQFPNYSSELNVNALELDDSALYLCASSFNRENIQYFGAGTRLSVL.

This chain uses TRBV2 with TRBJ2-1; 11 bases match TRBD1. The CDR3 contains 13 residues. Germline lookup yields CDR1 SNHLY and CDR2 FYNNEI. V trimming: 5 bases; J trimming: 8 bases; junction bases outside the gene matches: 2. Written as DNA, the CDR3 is TGTGCCAGCAGTTTGGGACAGGGGGATGAGCAGTTCTTC. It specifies CASSLGQGDEQFF.

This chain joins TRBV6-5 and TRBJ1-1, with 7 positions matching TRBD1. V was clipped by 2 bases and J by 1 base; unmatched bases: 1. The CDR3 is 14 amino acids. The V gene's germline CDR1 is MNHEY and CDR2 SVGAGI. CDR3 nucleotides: TGTGCCAGCAGTTACGGACAGGCGAACACTGAAGCTTTCTTT. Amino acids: CASSYGQANTEAFF.

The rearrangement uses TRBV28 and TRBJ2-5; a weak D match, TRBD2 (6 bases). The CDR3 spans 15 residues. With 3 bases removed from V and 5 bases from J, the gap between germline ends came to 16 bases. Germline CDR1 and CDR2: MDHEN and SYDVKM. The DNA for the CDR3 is TGTGCCAGCAGTTTGTTTCAGGACTACCGGGAGACCCAGTACTTC. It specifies CASSLFQDYRETQYF.

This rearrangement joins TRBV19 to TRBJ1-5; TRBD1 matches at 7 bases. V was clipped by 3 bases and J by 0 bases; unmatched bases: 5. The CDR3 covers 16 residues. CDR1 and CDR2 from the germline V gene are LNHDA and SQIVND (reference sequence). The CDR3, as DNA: TGTGCCAGTAGTATCTCACAGGGGATTAGCAATCAGCCCCAGCATTTT. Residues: CASSISQGISNQPQHF.

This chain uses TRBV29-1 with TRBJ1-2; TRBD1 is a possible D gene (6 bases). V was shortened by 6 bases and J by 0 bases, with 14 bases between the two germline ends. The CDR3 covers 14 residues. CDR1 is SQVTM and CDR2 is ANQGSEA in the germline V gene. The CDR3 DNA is TGCAGCGTCGGAGGGGGTGGATCTAACTATGGCTACACCTTC. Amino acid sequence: CSVGGGGSNYGYTF.